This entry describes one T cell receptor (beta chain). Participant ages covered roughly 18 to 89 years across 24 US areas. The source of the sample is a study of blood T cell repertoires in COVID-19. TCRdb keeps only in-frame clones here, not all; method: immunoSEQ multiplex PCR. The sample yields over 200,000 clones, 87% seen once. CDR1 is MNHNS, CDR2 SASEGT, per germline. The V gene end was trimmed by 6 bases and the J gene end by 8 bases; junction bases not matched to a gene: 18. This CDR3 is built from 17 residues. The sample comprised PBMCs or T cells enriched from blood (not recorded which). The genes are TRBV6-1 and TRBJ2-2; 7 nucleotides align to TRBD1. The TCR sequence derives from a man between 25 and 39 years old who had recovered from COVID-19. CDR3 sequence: CASSENRGRLALGELFF. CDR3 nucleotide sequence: TGTGCCAGCAGCGAAAACAGGGGCCGCCTTGCTTTAGGGGAGCTGTTTTTT.